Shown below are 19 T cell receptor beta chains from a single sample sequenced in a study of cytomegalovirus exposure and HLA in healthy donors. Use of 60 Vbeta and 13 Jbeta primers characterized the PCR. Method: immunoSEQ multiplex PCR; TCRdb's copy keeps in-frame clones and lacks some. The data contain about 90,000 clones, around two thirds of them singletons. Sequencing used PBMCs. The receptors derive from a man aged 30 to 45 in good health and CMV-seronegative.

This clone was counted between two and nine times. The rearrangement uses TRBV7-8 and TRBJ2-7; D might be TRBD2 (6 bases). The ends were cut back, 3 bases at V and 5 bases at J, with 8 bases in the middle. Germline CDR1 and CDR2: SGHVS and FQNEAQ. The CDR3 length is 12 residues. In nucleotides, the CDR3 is TGTGCCAGCAGCTTGCGGGGACACGAGCAGTACTTC. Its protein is CASSLRGHEQYF. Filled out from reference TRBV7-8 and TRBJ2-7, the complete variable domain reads GAGVSQSPRYKVAKRGQDVALRCDPISGHVSLFWYQQALGQGPEFLTYFQNEAQLDKSGLPSDRFFAERPEGSVSTLKIQRTQQEDSAVYLCASSLRGHEQYFGPGTRLTVT.

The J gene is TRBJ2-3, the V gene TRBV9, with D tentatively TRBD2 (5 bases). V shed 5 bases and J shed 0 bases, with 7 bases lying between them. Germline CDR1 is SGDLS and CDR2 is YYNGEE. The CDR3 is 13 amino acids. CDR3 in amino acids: CASSSVSTDTQYF. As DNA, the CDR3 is TGTGCCAGCAGTAGCGTTAGCACAGATACGCAGTATTTT.

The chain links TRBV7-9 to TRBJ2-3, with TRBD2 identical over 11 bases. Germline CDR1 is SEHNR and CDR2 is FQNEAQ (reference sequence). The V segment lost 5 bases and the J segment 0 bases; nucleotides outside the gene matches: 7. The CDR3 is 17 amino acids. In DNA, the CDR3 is TGTGCCAGCAGCCCTACCGGGACTAGCGGTAGCACAGATACGCAGTATTTT. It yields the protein CASSPTGTSGSTDTQYF.

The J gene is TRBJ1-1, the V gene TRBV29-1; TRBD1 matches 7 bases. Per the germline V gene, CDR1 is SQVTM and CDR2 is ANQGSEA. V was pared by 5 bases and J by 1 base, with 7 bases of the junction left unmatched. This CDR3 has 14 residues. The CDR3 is CSVSRAGGNTEAFF. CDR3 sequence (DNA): TGCAGCGTTTCCAGGGCAGGGGGGAACACTGAAGCTTTCTTT.

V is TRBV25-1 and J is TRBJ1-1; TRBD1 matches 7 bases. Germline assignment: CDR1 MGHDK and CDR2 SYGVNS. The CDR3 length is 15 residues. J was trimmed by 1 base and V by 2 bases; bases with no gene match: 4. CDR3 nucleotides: TGTGCCAGCAGTGAAATACAGGGGACGAACACTGAAGCTTTCTTT. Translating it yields CASSEIQGTNTEAFF.

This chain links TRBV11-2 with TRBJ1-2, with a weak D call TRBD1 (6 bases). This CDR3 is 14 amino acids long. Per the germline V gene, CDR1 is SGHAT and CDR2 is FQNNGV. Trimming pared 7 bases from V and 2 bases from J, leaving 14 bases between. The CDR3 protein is CASTKWTVNYGYTF. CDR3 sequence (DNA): TGTGCCAGCACCAAGTGGACAGTAAACTATGGCTACACCTTC.

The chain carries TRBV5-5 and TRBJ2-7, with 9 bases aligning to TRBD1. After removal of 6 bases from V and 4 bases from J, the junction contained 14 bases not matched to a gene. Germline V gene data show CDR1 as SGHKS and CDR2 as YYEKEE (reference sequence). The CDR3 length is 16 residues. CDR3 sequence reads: CASINFGGQGGYEQYF. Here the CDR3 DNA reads TGTGCCAGCATCAATTTTGGGGGACAGGGTGGTTACGAGCAGTACTTC.

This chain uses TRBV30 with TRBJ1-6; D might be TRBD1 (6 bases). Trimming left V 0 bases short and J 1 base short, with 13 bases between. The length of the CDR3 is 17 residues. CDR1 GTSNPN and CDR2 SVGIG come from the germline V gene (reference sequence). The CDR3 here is CAWSVQQGFSYNSPLHF. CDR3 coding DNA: TGTGCCTGGAGTGTTCAGCAGGGGTTTTCCTATAATTCACCCCTCCACTTT.

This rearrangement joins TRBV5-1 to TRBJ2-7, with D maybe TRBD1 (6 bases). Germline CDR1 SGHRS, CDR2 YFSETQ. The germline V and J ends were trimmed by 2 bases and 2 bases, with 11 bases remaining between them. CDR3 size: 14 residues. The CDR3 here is CASSFRDTAYEQYF. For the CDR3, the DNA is TGCGCCAGCAGCTTCCGGGACACAGCCTACGAGCAGTACTTC.

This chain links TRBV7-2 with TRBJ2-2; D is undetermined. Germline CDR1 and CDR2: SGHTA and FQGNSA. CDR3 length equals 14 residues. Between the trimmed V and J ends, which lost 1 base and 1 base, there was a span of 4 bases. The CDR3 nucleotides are TGTGCCAGCAGCTTAGGAGGGAACACCGGGGAGCTGTTTTTT. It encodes CASSLGGNTGELFF.

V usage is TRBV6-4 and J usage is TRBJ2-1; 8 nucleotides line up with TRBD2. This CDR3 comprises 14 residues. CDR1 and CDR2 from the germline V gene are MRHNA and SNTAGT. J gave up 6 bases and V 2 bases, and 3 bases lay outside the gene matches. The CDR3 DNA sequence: TGTGCCAGCAGTGACGGTGCGGGAGGCAATGAGCAGTTCTTC. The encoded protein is CASSDGAGGNEQFF.

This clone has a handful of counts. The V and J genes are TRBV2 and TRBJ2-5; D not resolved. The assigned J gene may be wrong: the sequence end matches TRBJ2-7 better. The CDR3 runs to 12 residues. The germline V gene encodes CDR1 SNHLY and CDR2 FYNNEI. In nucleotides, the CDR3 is TGTGCCAGCACTAAAGCGCACTACGAGCAGTACTTC. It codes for CASTKAHYEQYF.

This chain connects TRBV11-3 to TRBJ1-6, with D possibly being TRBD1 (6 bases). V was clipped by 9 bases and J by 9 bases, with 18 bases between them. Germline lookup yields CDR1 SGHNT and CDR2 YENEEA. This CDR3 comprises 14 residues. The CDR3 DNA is TGTGCCAGTGCCCGGGGGGGCGCAAGTTCACCCCTCCACTTT. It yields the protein CASARGGASSPLHF.

CDR3 protein: CASSLFSGGVGEQFF. The CDR3 nucleotides are TGTGCCAGCAGCTTGTTCAGCGGGGGGGTGGGTGAGCAGTTCTTC. This chain joins TRBV5-4 and TRBJ2-1; 10 bases match TRBD2. The V segment lost 1 base and the J segment 9 bases; nucleotides outside the gene matches: 7. Per germline, CDR1 SGHNT and CDR2 YYREEE (reference sequence). The CDR3 totals 15 residues. Full variable domain (remainder filled in from reference TRBV5-4 and TRBJ2-1): ETGVTQSPTHLIKTRGQQVTLRCSSQSGHNTVSWYQQALGQGPQFIFQYYREEENGRGNFPPRFSGLQFPNYSSELNVNALELDDSALYLCASSLFSGGVGEQFFGPGTRLTVL.

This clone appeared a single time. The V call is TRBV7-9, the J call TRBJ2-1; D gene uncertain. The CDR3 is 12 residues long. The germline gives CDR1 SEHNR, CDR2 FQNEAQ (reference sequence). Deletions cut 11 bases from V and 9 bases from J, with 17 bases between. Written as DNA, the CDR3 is TGTGCCGGCACATCTAACAGACGTGAGCAGTTCTTC. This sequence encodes CAGTSNRREQFF.

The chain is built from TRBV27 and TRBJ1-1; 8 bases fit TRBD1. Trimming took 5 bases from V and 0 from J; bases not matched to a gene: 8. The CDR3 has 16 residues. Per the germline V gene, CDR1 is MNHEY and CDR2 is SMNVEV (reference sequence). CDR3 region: CASSRTGRVLNTEAFF. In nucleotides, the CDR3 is TGTGCCAGCAGTCGGACAGGGAGGGTTTTGAACACTGAAGCTTTCTTT.

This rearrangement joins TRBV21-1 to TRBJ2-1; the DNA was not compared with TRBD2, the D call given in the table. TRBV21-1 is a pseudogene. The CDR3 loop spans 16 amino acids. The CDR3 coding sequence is TGTGCCAGCAGCGGGTCATACTGGAGCTCCTACAATGAGCAGTTCTTC. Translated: CASSGSYWSSYNEQFF.

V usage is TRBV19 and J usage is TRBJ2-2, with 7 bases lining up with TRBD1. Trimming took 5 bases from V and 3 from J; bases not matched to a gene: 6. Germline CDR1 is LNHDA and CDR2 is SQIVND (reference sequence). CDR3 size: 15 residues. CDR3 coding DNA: TGTGCCAGTAGTTGGCAGGGGGTTGACACCGGGGAGCTGTTTTTT. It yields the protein CASSWQGVDTGELFF. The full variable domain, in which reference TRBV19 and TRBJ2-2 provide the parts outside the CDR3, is DGGITQSPKYLFRKEGQNVTLSCEQNLNHDAMYWYRQDPGQGLRLIYYSQIVNDFQKGDIAEGYSVSREKKESFPLTVTSAQKNPTAFYLCASSWQGVDTGELFFGEGSRLTVL.

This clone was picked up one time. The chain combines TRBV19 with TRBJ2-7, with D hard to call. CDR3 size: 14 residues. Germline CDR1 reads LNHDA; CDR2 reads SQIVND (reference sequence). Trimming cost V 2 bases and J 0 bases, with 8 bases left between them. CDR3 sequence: CASSIRANSYEQYF. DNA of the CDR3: TGTGCCAGTAGTATACGAGCCAACTCCTACGAGCAGTACTTC.